The 26 T cell receptor beta chains listed next were all sequenced from one sample in a study of response to subunit inactivated influenza vaccine. MiXCR, run by TCRdb on the RT-PCR reads, gives a single entry per CDR3 protein. Here the sample spans 400,000 to 550,000 distinct CDR3 sequences, about 25% being singletons. Here the sequenced sample was CD4+ T cells sorted from PBMCs, taken less than 6 days after vaccination. These receptors were obtained from a man in his forties or fifties who received an inactivated influenza vaccine.

The chain is built from TRBV15 and TRBJ2-7; D is tentatively TRBD1 or TRBD2 (5 bases each). Trimming left V 4 bases short and J 2 bases short, with 15 bases between. The germline V gene encodes CDR1 LNHNV and CDR2 YYDKDF (reference sequence). The CDR3 is made up of 15 amino acids. The CDR3 DNA follows: TGTGCCACCAGCACGTCCGGGGCCGGCCCCTACGAGCAGTACTTC. As protein: CATSTSGAGPYEQYF. Combining the CDR3 with reference TRBV15 and TRBJ2-7 gives the whole variable domain DAMVIQNPRYQVTQFGKPVTLSCSQTLNHNVMYWYQQKSSQAPKLLFHYYDKDFNNEADTPDNFQSRRPNTSFCFLDIRSPGLGDTAMYLCATSTSGAGPYEQYFGPGTRLTVT.

The chain carries TRBV14 and TRBJ2-1; a possible D gene is TRBD1 (5 bases). The CDR3 has 13 residues. CDR1 and CDR2 (germline): SGHDN, FVKESK. V lost 4 bases and J 12 bases, leaving 16 bases between the germline ends. CDR3 nucleotides: TGTGCCAGCAGCCCCCTGGGGCCCGGCCTGCAGTTCTTC. Protein sequence: CASSPLGPGLQFF. The variable domain in full, with the rest retrieved from reference TRBV14 and TRBJ2-1, is EAGVTQFPSHSVIEKGQTVTLRCDPISGHDNLYWYRRVMGKEIKFLLHFVKESKQDESGMPNNRFLAERTGGTYSTLKVQPAELEDSGVYFCASSPLGPGLQFFGPGTRLTVL.

The genes are TRBV5-6 and TRBJ2-3; D possibly uses TRBD1 or TRBD2 (5 bases each). With 5 bases removed from V and 2 bases from J, the gap between germline ends came to 9 bases. Germline lookup yields CDR1 SGHDT and CDR2 YYEEEE. This CDR3 spans 13 amino acids. The CDR3 sequence is CASRRGATDTQYF. The CDR3 nucleotides read TGTGCCAGCAGGCGAGGGGCCACAGATACGCAGTATTTT. The full variable domain, completed using reference TRBV5-6 and TRBJ2-3, is DAGVTQSPTHLIKTRGQQVTLRCSPKSGHDTVSWYQQALGQGPQFIFQYYEEEERQRGNFPDRFSGHQFPNYSSELNVNALLLGDSALYLCASRRGATDTQYFGPGTRLTVL.

The chain uses TRBV6-2 or TRBV6-3 and TRBJ1-1, with D hard to call. CDR1 is MNHEY, CDR2 SVGEGT, per germline. This CDR3 has 12 residues. The V end was cut by 6 bases, the J end by 0 bases, with 5 bases between. The CDR3 nucleotides read TGTGCCAGCAGCTCAGTGAACACTGAAGCTTTCTTT. Amino acids: CASSSVNTEAFF.

V gene TRBV6-2 or TRBV6-3 combines with J gene TRBJ1-5; D possibly corresponds to TRBD1 (6 bases). V shed 8 bases and J shed 2 bases, with 16 bases lying between them. This CDR3 region has 15 residues. Germline values: CDR1 MNHEY, CDR2 SVGEGT. The CDR3 DNA follows: TGTGCCAGCGGAGGACAGATTGTGGGCAATCAGCCCCAGCATTTT. Its protein product is CASGGQIVGNQPQHF.

This clonotype was seen repeatedly, ten times or more. The V and J genes are TRBV29-1 and TRBJ2-2; the D is unclear. Germline V lookup: CDR1 SQVTM, CDR2 ANQGSEA. Trimming stripped 4 bases from V and 0 bases from J, with 0 bases between. The CDR3 covers 11 residues. CDR3: CSVANTGELFF. CDR3 in DNA: TGCAGCGTTGCGAACACCGGGGAGCTGTTTTTT.

V gene TRBV27 combines with J gene TRBJ2-2; D remains unclear. The CDR3 spans 14 residues. Trimming pared 4 bases from V and 5 bases from J, leaving 11 bases between. Germline CDR1 is MNHEY and CDR2 is SMNVEV (reference sequence). The CDR3 region has the DNA TGTGCCAGCAGTTCGGTACCGTGGACCGGGGAGCTGTTTTTT. Translated: CASSSVPWTGELFF.

V and J are TRBV20-1 and TRBJ2-4; possible D gene TRBD2, 5 bases. The CDR3 loop spans 16 amino acids. Germline V CDR1 and CDR2: DFQATT, SNEGSKA (reference sequence). V was trimmed by 3 bases and J by 7 bases, leaving 22 bases between them. The CDR3 region has the DNA TGCAGTGCTAGCCCCGGGCAGTCTCTAGCATGGAACATTCAGTACTTC. This translates into CSASPGQSLAWNIQYF.

The chain couples TRBV18 to TRBJ1-6; D remains ambiguous. From germline, CDR1 is KGHSH and CDR2 LQKENI. This CDR3 spans 16 amino acids. Trimming removed 4 bases from V and 9 bases from J, with 19 bases in between. The CDR3 DNA sequence: TGTGCCAGCTCACTGACCGCGCCCTTCGGCCTTTCACCCCTCCACTTT. This sequence encodes CASSLTAPFGLSPLHF.

This clonotype was seen repeatedly, ten times or more. The chain carries TRBV11-2 and TRBJ2-6; no clear D gene. V gave up 5 bases and J gave up 4 bases, with 9 bases separating them. CDR1 is SGHAT and CDR2 is FQNNGV in the germline V gene. The CDR3 runs 14 residues. In DNA, the CDR3 is TGTGCCAGCAGCCCACGAAGCGGGGCCAACGTCCTGACTTTC. It codes for CASSPRSGANVLTF. Variable domain in full (rest from reference TRBV11-2 and TRBJ2-6): EAGVAQSPRYKIIEKRQSVAFWCNPISGHATLYWYQQILGQGPKLLIQFQNNGVVDDSQLPKDRFSAERLKGVDSTLKIQPAKLEDSAVYLCASSPRSGANVLTFGAGSRLTVL.

This clonotype was counted only a few times. The chain carries TRBV7-7 and TRBJ2-3; 8 nucleotides line up with TRBD2. The CDR3 is made up of 13 amino acids. Germline loops: CDR1 SSHAT, CDR2 FNYEAQ (reference sequence). Trimming cost V 5 bases and J 6 bases; bases outside gene matches: 4. The CDR3, as DNA: TGTGCCAGCAGCCCCGGGACTAGGGATACGCAGTATTTT. This translates into CASSPGTRDTQYF.

This clonotype has just a few counts. This chain uses TRBV19 with TRBJ2-3; TRBD1 or TRBD2 may be the D gene (5 bases each). This CDR3 comprises 18 residues. The V end was cut by 4 bases, the J end by 5 bases, with 25 bases between. Germline V gene data show CDR1 as LNHDA and CDR2 as SQIVND (reference sequence). CDR3 DNA sequence: TGTGCCAGTAGTAATGAGGCGAAACTAGACAGAGACGGAGATACGCAGTATTTT. Amino acid sequence: CASSNEAKLDRDGDTQYF.

V usage is TRBV12-3 or TRBV12-4 and J usage is TRBJ1-1; TRBD1 matches 10 bases. The CDR3 runs to 13 residues. With 5 bases clipped from V and 6 bases from J, the junction kept 3 bases outside the gene matches. CDR3 loop: CASSAGTGAEAFF. The CDR3 DNA follows: TGTGCCAGCAGTGCCGGGACAGGGGCTGAAGCTTTCTTT.

The table lists this clonotype with a few counts. The chain has TRBV5-1 and TRBJ2-5; D remains ambiguous. The length of the CDR3 is 12 residues. Looked up from germline, CDR1 is SGHRS and CDR2 is YFSETQ. V lost 1 base to trimming and J lost 4 bases, with 5 bases between them. CDR3 nucleotides: TGCGCCAGCAGCTTGATGCGAGAGACCCAGTACTTC. This translates into CASSLMRETQYF.

The genes are TRBV12-2 and TRBJ2-5; the table assigns TRBD1, which was not confirmed against the DNA. TRBV12-2 is described as a pseudogene. This CDR3 has 16 amino acids. The CDR3 loop is CASRLAEDRGQETQYF. CDR3 in DNA: TGTGCAAGTCGCTTAGCGGAGGACAGGGGCCAAGAGACCCAGTACTTC.

This chain connects TRBV12-3 or TRBV12-4 to TRBJ1-1; tentative D call: TRBD1 (5 bases). The CDR3 contains 13 residues. Trimming removed 5 bases from V and 3 bases from J, with 10 bases in between. In DNA, the CDR3 is TGTGCCAGCAGTACCAGGGTAGACACTGAAGCTTTCTTT. Translated, it gives CASSTRVDTEAFF.

The J gene is TRBJ1-1, the V gene TRBV7-9; D is possibly TRBD1 (5 bases). The V gene lost 4 bases and the J gene lost 6 bases, with 15 bases spanning the gap. The CDR3 totals 14 residues. Germline lookup yields CDR1 SEHNR and CDR2 FQNEAQ (reference sequence). CDR3: CASSSDSKSAEAFF. The CDR3 DNA reads as TGTGCCAGCAGCTCCGACAGTAAGAGCGCTGAAGCTTTCTTT.

This clonotype was observed a handful of times. This sequence joins TRBV2 and TRBJ1-1, with TRBD1 matching over 9 bases. The CDR3 extends over 15 amino acids. The germline V gene has CDR1 SNHLY and CDR2 FYNNEI. With V trimmed by 4 bases and J by 4 bases, 7 bases remained unmatched. The CDR3 coding sequence is TGTGCCAGCAGTGTAGTACAGGGGGCTGTCACTGAAGCTTTCTTT. It translates to CASSVVQGAVTEAFF.

J is TRBJ2-1 and V is TRBV7-8; TRBD2 matches at 9 bases. Per the germline V gene, CDR1 is SGHVS and CDR2 is FQNEAQ. The V and J ends lost 3 bases and 7 bases, in that order; junction bases with no gene match: 10. The CDR3 extends over 16 amino acids. The CDR3 DNA follows: TGTGCCAGCAGCTTCCGGCGGGGGGGCATAAGGAATGAGCAGTTCTTC. Residues: CASSFRRGGIRNEQFF.

The V and J genes are TRBV5-1 and TRBJ2-1; 11 bases match TRBD2. With 4 bases clipped from V and 0 bases from J, the junction kept 15 bases outside the gene matches. Germline V lookup: CDR1 SGHRS, CDR2 YFSETQ. This CDR3 contains 20 residues. CDR3 residues: CASSILLAGVGLGSYNEQFF. The CDR3 region has the DNA TGCGCCAGCAGCATTTTACTAGCGGGAGTCGGGTTGGGCTCCTACAATGAGCAGTTCTTC. The complete variable domain, with remaining parts taken from reference TRBV5-1 and TRBJ2-1, reads KAGVTQTPRYLIKTRGQQVTLSCSPISGHRSVSWYQQTPGQGLQFLFEYFSETQRNKGNFPGRFSGRQFSNSRSEMNVSTLELGDSALYLCASSILLAGVGLGSYNEQFFGPGTRLTVL.

In this sample, this clonotype turned up a few times. The chain is built from TRBV7-2 and TRBJ2-5; D unresolved. V lost 1 base, J lost 2 bases, and 8 bases lay in between. The CDR3 sequence is 14 residues long. Germline V gene sequence: CDR1 SGHTA, CDR2 FQGNSA. The CDR3 DNA reads TGTGCCAGCAGCTTAGAATCAGCACAAGAGACCCAGTACTTC. This gives the protein CASSLESAQETQYF. Based on the CDR3 plus reference TRBV7-2 and TRBJ2-5, the full variable domain is GAGVSQSPSNKVTEKGKDVELRCDPISGHTALYWYRQSLGQGLEFLIYFQGNSAPDKSGLPSDRFSAERTGGSVSTLTIQRTQQEDSAVYLCASSLESAQETQYFGPGTRLLVL.

This clonotype occurred a few times. The V gene is TRBV28, the J gene TRBJ1-5; maybe TRBD1 (6 bases). The germline V gene encodes CDR1 MDHEN and CDR2 SYDVKM. The CDR3 totals 15 residues. Trimming removed 3 bases at V and 4 bases at J, with 13 bases between. DNA of the CDR3: TGTGCCAGCAGTTTCGGGCAGGGGCCAAATCAGCCCCAGCATTTT. Amino acid sequence: CASSFGQGPNQPQHF.

This clonotype was counted many times. This chain uses TRBV7-2 with TRBJ2-6; no reliable D call. Looked up from germline, CDR1 is SGHTA and CDR2 is FQGNSA. The CDR3 is made up of 13 amino acids. Deletions cut 1 base from V and 4 bases from J, with 2 bases between. In DNA, the CDR3 is TGTGCCAGCAGCTTAGTAGGGGCCAACGTCCTGACTTTC. Translating it yields CASSLVGANVLTF.

This clonotype turned up a few times. The chain employs TRBV12-3 or TRBV12-4 and TRBJ2-1; 13 bases fit TRBD2. J was trimmed by 5 bases and V by 6 bases; bases with no gene match: 1. The CDR3 is made up of 14 amino acids. In DNA form, the CDR3 reads TGTGCCAGCAGCGGGACTAGCGGGGACAATGAGCAGTTCTTC. Translation: CASSGTSGDNEQFF.

The gene calls are TRBV20-1 and TRBJ2-2, with 7 bases identical to TRBD1. This CDR3 comprises 15 residues. Germline values: CDR1 DFQATT, CDR2 SNEGSKA (reference sequence). With 1 base clipped from V and 2 bases from J, the junction kept 4 bases outside the gene matches. This chain's CDR3 is CSARGTGYNTGELFF. CDR3 bases: TGCAGTGCTAGAGGGACAGGCTACAACACCGGGGAGCTGTTTTTT.

The rearrangement uses TRBV6-6 and TRBJ1-5; D unclear. V was cut by 8 bases and J by 6 bases, with 14 bases left in between. The CDR3 is made up of 13 amino acids. Germline V lookup: CDR1 MNHNY, CDR2 SVGAGI (reference sequence). Here the CDR3 DNA reads TGTGCCAGCGCATTACAAGGCATTCAGCCCCAGCATTTT. Its protein is CASALQGIQPQHF.